This TCR beta chain was captured by sequencing in a study of cytomegalovirus exposure and HLA in healthy donors. PCR employed 60 Vbeta and 13 Jbeta primers. The table came from immunoSEQ multiplex PCR; TCRdb's copy has only in-frame clones and leaves some out. The table has 150,000 to 200,000 clones, roughly 79% seen once. The sequence derives from a man aged 45 to 65 in good health and CMV-seropositive. Material: PBMCs.

CDR3 protein: CASRIAGGDYNEQFF. CDR3 nucleotide sequence: TGTGCCAGCCGCATAGCGGGGGGGGATTACAATGAGCAGTTCTTC. This chain connects TRBV6-4 to TRBJ2-1; 11 bases are shared with TRBD2. The V and J ends lost 8 bases and 4 bases, in that order; junction bases with no gene match: 7. Germline V gene data show CDR1 as MRHNA and CDR2 as SNTAGT. The CDR3 covers 15 residues.